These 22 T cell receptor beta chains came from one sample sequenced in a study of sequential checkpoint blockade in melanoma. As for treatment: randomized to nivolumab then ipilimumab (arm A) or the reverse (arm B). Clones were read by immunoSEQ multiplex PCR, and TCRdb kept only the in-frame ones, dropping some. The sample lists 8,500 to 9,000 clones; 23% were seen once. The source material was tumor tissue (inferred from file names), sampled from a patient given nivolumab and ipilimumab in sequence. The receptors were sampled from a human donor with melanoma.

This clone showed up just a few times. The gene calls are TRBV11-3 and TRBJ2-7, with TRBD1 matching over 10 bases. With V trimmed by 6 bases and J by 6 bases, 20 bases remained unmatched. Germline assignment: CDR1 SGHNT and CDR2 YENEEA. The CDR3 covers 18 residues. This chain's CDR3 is CASRRPGQGPNSSSEQYV. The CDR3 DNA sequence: TGTGCCAGCAGGAGACCGGGACAGGGGCCCAACTCGTCGAGCGAGCAGTACGTC.

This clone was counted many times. DNA for the CDR3: TGTGCCAGCAGCGTGGGACTAGCCCCAGAGACCCAGTACTTC. Translated, it gives CASSVGLAPETQYF. The chain recombines TRBV11-3 with TRBJ2-5; 9 bases agree with TRBD2. Losses at the gene ends were 5 bases for V and 4 bases for J; bases not matched to a gene: 5. Germline V lookup: CDR1 SGHNT, CDR2 YENEEA. The CDR3 length is 14 residues.

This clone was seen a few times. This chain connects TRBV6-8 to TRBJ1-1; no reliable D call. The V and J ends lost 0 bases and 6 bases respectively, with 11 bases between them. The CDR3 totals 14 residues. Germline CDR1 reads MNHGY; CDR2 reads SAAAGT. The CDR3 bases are TGTGCCAGCAGTTACTCGTGGCAGATAGCTGAAGCTTTCTTT. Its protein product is CASSYSWQIAEAFF.

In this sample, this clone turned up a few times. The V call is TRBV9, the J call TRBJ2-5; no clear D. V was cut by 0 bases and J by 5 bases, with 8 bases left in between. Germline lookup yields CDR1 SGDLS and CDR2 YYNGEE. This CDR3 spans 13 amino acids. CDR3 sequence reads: CASSVADLETQYF. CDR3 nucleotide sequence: TGTGCCAGCAGCGTAGCCGACCTCGAGACCCAGTACTTC.

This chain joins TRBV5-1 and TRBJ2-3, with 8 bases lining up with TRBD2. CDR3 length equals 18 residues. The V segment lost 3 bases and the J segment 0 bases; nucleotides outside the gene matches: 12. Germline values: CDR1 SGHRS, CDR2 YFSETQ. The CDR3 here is CASSSYQSGGLSTDTQYF. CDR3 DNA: TGCGCCAGCAGCTCCTACCAAAGCGGGGGATTGAGCACAGATACGCAGTATTTT.

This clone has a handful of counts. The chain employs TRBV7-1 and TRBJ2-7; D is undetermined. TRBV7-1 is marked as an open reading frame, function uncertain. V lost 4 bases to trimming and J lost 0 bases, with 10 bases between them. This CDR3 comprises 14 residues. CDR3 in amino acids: CASSLAPGSYEQYV. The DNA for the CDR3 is TGTGCCAGCAGCTTAGCACCCGGCTCCTACGAGCAGTACGTC.

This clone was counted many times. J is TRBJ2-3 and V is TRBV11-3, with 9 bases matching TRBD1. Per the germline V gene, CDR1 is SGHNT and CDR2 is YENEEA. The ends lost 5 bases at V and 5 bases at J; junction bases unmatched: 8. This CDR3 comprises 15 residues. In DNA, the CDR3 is TGTGCCAGCAGCGGAAACAGGGGGCGCATAGATACGCAGTATTTT. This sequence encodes CASSGNRGRIDTQYF.

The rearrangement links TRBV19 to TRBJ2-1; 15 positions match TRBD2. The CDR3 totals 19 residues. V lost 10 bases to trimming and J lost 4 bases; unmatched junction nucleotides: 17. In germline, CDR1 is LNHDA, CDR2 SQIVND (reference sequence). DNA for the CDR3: TGTGCCACTCACGAAGCGCGCGGGACTAGCGGGGGGTTATACAATGAGCAGTTCTTC. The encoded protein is CATHEARGTSGGLYNEQFF.

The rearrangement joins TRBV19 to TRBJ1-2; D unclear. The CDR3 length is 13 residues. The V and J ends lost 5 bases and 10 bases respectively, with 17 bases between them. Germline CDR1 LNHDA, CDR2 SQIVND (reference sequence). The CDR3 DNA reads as TGTGCCAGTAGTCCCTGGACTACGTGGGACTACACCTTC. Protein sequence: CASSPWTTWDYTF.

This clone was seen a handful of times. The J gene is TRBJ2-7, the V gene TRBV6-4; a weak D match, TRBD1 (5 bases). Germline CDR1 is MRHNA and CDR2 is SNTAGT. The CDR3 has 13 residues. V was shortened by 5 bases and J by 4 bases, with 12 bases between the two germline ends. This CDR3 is CASSLGKGYEQYV. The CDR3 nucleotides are TGTGCCAGCAGTCTAGGGAAGGGGTACGAGCAGTACGTC.

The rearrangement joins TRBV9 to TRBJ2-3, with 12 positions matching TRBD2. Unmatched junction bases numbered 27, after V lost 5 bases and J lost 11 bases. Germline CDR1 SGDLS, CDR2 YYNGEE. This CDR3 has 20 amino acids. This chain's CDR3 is CASSKLMGARRVPGLAGQYF. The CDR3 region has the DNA TGTGCCAGCAGTAAATTAATGGGGGCCCGGCGCGTTCCGGGACTAGCGGGGCAGTATTTT.

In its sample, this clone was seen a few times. The CDR3, as DNA: TGTGCCAGCAGCTCTCCGACTAGCGGGGGGGTGGATGAGCAGTACGTC. The encoded protein is CASSSPTSGGVDEQYV. The rearrangement links TRBV11-3 to TRBJ2-7, with 14 nucleotides matching TRBD2. J lost 7 bases, V lost 4 bases, and 9 bases had no gene match. This CDR3 is 16 amino acids long. Germline V gene data show CDR1 as SGHNT and CDR2 as YENEEA.

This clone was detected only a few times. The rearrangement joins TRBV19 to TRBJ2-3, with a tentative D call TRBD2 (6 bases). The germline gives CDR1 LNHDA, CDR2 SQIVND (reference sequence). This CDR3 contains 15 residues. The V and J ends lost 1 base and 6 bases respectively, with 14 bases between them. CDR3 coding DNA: TGTGCCAGTAGTATAGTTGGGGGGATCTGGGATACGCAGTATTTT. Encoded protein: CASSIVGGIWDTQYF. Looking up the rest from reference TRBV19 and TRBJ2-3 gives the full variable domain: DGGITQSPKYLFRKEGQNVTLSCEQNLNHDAMYWYRQDPGQGLRLIYYSQIVNDFQKGDIAEGYSVSREKKESFPLTVTSAQKNPTAFYLCASSIVGGIWDTQYFGPGTRLTVL.

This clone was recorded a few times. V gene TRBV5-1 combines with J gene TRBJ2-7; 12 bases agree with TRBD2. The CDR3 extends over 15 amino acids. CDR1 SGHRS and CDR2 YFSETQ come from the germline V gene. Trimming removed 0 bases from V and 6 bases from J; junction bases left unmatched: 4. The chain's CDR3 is CASSLGSSGGAEQYF. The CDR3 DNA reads TGCGCCAGCAGCTTGGGTTCTAGCGGGGGGGCCGAGCAGTACTTC.

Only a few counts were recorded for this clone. CDR3: CASSANTYNEQFF. The CDR3 region has the DNA TGCGCCAGCAGTGCTAACACATACAATGAGCAGTTCTTC. The gene calls are TRBV10-2 and TRBJ2-1; no clear D. Germline loops: CDR1 WSHSY, CDR2 SAAADI. The V end was cut by 4 bases, the J end by 4 bases, with 8 bases between. This CDR3 is built from 13 residues.

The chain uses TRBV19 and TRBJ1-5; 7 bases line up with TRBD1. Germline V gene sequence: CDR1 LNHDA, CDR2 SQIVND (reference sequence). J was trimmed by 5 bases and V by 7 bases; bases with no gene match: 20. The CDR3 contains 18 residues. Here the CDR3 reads CASTQPGTETFLDQPQHF. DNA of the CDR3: TGTGCCAGTACTCAACCCGGGACAGAAACTTTCCTAGATCAGCCCCAGCATTTT.

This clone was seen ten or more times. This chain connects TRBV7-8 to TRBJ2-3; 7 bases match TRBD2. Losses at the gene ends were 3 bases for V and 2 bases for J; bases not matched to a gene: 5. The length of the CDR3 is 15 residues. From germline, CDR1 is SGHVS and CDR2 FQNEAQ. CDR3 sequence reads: CASSLGSGYTDTQYF. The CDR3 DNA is TGTGCCAGCAGCTTGGGTAGCGGGTACACAGATACGCAGTATTTT.

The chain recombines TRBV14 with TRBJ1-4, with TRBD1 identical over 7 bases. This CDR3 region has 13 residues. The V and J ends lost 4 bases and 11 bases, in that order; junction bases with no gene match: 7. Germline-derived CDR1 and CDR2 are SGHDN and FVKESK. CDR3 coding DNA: TGTGCCAGCAGCCTTGCAGGGGGGAATAAACTGTTTTTT. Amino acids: CASSLAGGNKLFF.

The CDR3 DNA reads TGTGCCAGCAGGAAAATACAGGGAAACGAAATTTACGAGCAGTACGTC. Translating gives CASRKIQGNEIYEQYV. The V and J genes are TRBV28 and TRBJ2-7, with D perhaps matching TRBD1 (6 bases). The CDR3 is 16 residues long. V lost 6 bases to trimming and J lost 4 bases, with 22 bases between them. Germline loops: CDR1 MDHEN, CDR2 SYDVKM.

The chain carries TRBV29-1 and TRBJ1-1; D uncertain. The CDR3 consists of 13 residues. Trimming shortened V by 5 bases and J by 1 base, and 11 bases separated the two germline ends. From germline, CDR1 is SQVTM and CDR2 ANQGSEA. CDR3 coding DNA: TGCAGCGTTCGAGCGGGTGAGAACACTGAAGCTTTCTTT. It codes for CSVRAGENTEAFF.

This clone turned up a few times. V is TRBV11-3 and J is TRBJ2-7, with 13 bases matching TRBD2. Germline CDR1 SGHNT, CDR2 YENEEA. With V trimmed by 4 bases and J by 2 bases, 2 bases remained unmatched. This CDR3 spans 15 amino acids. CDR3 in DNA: TGTGCCAGCAGCTCTACTAGCGGGGGGGCCTACGAGCAGTACTTC. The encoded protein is CASSSTSGGAYEQYF. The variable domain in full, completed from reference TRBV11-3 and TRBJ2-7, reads EAGVVQSPRYKIIEKKQPVAFWCNPISGHNTLYWYLQNLGQGPELLIRYENEEAVDDSQLPKDRFSAERLKGVDSTLKIQPAELGDSAVYLCASSSTSGGAYEQYFGPGTRLTVT.

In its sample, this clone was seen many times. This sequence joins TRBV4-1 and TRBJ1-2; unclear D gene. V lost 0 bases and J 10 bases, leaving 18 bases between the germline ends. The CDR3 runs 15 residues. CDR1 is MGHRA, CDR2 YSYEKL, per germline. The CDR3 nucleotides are TGCGCCAGCAGCCAAGAGGAACAGCCTTTTATCGACTACACCTTC. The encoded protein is CASSQEEQPFIDYTF.